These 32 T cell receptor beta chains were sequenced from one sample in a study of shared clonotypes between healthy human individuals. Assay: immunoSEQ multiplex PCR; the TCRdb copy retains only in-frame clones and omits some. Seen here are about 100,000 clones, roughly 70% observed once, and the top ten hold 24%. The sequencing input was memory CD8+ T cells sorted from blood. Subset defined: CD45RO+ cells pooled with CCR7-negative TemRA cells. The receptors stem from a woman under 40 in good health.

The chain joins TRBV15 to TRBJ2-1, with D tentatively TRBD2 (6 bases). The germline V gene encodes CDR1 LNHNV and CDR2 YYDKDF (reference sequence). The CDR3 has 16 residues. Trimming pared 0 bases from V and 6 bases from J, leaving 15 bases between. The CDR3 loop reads CATSRDAAKGGNEQFF. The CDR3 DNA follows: TGTGCCACCAGCAGAGATGCGGCTAAGGGAGGCAATGAGCAGTTCTTC.

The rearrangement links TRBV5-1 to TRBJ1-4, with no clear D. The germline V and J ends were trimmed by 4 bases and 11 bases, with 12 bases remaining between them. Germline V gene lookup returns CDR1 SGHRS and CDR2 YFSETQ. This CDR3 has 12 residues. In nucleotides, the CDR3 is TGCGCCAGCAGCGGAGACACGCATAAACTGTTTTTT. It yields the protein CASSGDTHKLFF.

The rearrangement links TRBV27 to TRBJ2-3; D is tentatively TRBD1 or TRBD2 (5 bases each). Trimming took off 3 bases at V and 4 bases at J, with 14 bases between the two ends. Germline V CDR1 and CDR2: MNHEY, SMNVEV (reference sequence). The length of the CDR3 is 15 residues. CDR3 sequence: CASSFRGVGADTQYF. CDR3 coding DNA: TGTGCCAGCAGTTTCAGAGGGGTTGGCGCAGATACGCAGTATTTT.

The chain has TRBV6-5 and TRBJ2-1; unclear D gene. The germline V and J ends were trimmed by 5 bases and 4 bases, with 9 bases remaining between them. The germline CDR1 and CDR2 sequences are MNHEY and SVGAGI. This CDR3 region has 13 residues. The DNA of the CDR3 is TGTGCCAGCAGTCCGCCTGAGTACAATGAGCAGTTCTTC. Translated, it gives CASSPPEYNEQFF.

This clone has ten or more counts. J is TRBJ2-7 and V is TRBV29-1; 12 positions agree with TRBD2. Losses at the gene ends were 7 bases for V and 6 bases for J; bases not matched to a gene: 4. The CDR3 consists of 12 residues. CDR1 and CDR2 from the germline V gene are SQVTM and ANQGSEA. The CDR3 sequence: CSATSGSSEQYF. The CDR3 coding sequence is TGCAGCGCGACTAGCGGGAGTTCCGAGCAGTACTTC.

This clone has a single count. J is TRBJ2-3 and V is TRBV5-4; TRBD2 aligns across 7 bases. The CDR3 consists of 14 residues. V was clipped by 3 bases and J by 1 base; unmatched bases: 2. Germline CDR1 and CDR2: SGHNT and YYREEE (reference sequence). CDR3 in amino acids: CASSSLAGTDTQYF. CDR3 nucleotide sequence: TGTGCCAGCAGCTCCCTAGCGGGCACAGATACGCAGTATTTT.

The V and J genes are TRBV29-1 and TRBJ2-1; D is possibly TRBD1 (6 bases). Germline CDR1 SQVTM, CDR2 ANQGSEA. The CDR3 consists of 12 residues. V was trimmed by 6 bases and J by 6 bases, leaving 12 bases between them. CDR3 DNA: TGCAGCGTATCACAGGGTTTCAATGAGCAGTTCTTC. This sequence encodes CSVSQGFNEQFF.

The CDR3 spells CASSFFGPRGREGYTF. CDR3 sequence (DNA): TGCGCCAGCAGCTTTTTTGGTCCCCGGGGGCGTGAGGGCTACACCTTC. The J gene is TRBJ1-2, the V gene TRBV5-1; tentatively, D is TRBD1 (6 bases). CDR1 and CDR2 (germline): SGHRS, YFSETQ. This CDR3 has 16 residues. The ends were cut back, 2 bases at V and 8 bases at J, with 22 bases in the middle.

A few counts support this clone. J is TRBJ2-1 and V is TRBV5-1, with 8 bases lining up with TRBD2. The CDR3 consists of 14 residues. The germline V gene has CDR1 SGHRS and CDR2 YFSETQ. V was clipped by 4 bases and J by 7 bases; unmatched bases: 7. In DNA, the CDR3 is TGCGCCAGCAGCGTGACCGGACTAGCAAATGAGCAGTTCTTC. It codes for CASSVTGLANEQFF.

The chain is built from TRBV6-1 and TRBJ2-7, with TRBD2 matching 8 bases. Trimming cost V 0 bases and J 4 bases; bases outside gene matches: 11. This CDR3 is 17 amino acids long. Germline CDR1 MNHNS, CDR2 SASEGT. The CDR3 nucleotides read TGTGCCAGCAGTGAAGCGGTGGGACTAGATCTTAGGTACGAGCAGTACTTC. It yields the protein CASSEAVGLDLRYEQYF.

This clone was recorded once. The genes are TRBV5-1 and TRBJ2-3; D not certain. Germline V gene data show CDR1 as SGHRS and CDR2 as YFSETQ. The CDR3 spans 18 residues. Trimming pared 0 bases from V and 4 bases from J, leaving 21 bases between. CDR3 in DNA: TGCGCCAGCAGCTTGGGAGTAGCCCAAGGATTGGGTGCAGATACGCAGTATTTT. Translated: CASSLGVAQGLGADTQYF.

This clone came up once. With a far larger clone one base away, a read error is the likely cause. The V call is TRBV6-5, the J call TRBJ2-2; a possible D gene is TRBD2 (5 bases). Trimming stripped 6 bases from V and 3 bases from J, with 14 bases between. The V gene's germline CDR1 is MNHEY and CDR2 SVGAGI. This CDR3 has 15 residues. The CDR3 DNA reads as TGTGCCAGCAGGGTCCCGAGGGTCCACACCGGGGAGCTGTTTTTT. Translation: CASRVPRVHTGELFF.

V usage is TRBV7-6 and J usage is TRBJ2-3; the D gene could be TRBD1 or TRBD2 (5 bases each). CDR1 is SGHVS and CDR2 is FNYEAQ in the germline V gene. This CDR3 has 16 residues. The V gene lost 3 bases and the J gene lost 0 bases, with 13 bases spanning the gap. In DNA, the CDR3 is TGTGCCAGCAGCTTCGGGGCCGCGGGTAGCACAGATACGCAGTATTTT. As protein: CASSFGAAGSTDTQYF.

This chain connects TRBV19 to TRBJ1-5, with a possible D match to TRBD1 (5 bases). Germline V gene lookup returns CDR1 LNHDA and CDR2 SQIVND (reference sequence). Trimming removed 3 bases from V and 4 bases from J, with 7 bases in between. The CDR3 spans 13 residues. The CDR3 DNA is TGTGCCAGTAGTATCGGGGGAAATCAGCCCCAGCATTTT. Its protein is CASSIGGNQPQHF.

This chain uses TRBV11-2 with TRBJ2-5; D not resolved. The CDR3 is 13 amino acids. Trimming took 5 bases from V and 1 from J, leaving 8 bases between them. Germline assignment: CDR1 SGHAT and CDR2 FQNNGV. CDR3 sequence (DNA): TGTGCCAGCAGCCCCGGGCCCCAAGAGACCCAGTACTTC. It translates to CASSPGPQETQYF.

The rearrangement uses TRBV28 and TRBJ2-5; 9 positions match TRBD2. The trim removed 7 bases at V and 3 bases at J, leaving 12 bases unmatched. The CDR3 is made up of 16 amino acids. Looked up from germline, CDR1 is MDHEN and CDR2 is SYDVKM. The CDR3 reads CASNWVAASGEETQYF. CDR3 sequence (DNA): TGTGCCAGCAACTGGGTCGCGGCTAGCGGGGAAGAGACCCAGTACTTC.

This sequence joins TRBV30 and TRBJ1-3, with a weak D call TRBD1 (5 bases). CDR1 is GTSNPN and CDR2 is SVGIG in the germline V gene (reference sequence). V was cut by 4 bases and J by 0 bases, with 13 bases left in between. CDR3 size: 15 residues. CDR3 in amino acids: CAWMRGTDSGNTIYF. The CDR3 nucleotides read TGTGCCTGGATGAGGGGAACGGACTCTGGAAACACCATATATTTT.

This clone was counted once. Written as DNA, the CDR3 is TGTGCCAGCAGCTTAACAGGGACCCGGGGCTACACCTTC. The encoded protein is CASSLTGTRGYTF. The chain is built from TRBV14 and TRBJ1-2, with a weak D call TRBD1 (6 bases). CDR1 is SGHDN and CDR2 is FVKESK in the germline V gene. V was cut by 5 bases and J by 8 bases, with 15 bases left in between. This CDR3 spans 13 amino acids.

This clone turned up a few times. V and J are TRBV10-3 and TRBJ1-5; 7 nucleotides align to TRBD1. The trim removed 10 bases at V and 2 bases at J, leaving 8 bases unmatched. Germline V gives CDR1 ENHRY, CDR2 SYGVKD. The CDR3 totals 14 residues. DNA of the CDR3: TGTGCCACCGGGGACAGTGAACGCAATCAGCCCCAGCATTTT. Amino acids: CATGDSERNQPQHF.

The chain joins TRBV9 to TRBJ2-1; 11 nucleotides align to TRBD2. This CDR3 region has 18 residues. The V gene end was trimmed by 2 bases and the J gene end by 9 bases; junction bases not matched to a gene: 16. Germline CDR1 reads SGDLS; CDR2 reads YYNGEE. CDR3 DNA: TGTGCCAGCAGCGTCACACTAGCGGGAGAGTTATTTTTGAGTGAGCAGTTCTTC. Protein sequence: CASSVTLAGELFLSEQFF.

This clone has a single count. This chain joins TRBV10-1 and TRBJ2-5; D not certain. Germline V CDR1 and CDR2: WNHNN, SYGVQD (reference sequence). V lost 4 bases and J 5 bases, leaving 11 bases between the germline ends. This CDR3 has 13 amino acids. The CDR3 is CASSGAGGETQYF. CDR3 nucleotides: TGCGCCAGCAGTGGGGCAGGTGGGGAGACCCAGTACTTC.

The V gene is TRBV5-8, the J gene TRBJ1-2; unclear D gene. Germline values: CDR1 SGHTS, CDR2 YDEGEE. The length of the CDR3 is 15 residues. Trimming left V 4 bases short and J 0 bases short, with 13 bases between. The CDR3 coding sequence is TGTGCCAGCAGCCAAGTTAGCGTCACTAACTATGGCTACACCTTC. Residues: CASSQVSVTNYGYTF.

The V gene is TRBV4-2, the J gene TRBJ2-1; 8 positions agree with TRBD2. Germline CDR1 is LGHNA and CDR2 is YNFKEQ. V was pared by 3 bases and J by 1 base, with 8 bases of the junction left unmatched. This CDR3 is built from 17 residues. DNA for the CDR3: TGTGCCAGCAGCCATGTAACTAGCGGCCTATCCTACAATGAGCAGTTCTTC. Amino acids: CASSHVTSGLSYNEQFF.

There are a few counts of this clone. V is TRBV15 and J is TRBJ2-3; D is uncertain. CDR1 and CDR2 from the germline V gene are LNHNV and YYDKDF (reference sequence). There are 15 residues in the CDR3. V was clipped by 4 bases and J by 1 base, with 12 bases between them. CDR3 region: CATSTSTGGTDTQYF. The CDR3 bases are TGTGCCACCAGCACCTCCACGGGTGGCACAGATACGCAGTATTTT.

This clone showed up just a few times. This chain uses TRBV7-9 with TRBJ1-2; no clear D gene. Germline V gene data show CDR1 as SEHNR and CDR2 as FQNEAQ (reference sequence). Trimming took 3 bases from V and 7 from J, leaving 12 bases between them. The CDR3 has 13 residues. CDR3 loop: CASSFGTVSGYTF. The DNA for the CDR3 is TGTGCCAGCAGCTTCGGCACAGTGTCTGGCTACACCTTC.

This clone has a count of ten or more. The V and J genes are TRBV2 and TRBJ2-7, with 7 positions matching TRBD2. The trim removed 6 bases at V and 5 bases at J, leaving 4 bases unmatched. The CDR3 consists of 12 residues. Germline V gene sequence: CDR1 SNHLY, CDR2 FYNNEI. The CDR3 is CASSPGTNEQYF. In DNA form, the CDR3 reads TGTGCCAGCAGCCCCGGGACTAACGAGCAGTACTTC. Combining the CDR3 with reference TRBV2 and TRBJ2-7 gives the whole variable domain EPEVTQTPSHQVTQMGQEVILRCVPISNHLYFYWYRQILGQKVEFLVSFYNNEISEKSEIFDDQFSVERPDGSNFTLKIRSTKLEDSAMYFCASSPGTNEQYFGPGTRLTVT.

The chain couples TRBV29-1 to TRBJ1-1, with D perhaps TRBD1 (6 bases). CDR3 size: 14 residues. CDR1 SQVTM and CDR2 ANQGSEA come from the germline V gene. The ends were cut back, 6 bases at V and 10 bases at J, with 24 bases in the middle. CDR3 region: CSVGQIYPDVGAFF. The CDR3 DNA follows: TGCAGCGTGGGACAAATTTACCCCGATGTTGGAGCTTTCTTT.

In DNA, the CDR3 is TGTGCCAGCAGACCTCCGGGACAATACAATGAGCAGTTCTTC. Translation: CASRPPGQYNEQFF. This chain uses TRBV6-5 with TRBJ2-1, with D perhaps TRBD1 (6 bases). Germline-derived CDR1 and CDR2 are MNHEY and SVGAGI. This CDR3 is built from 14 residues. Trimming took 6 bases from V and 4 from J, leaving 13 bases between them.

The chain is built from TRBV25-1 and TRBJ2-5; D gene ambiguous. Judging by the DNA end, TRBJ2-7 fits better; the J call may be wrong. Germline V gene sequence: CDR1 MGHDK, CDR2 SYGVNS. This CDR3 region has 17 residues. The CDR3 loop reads CASSERSPPLGYYEQYF. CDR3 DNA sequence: TGTGCCAGCAGTGAAAGGTCCCCCCCTCTGGGCTACTACGAGCAGTACTTC.

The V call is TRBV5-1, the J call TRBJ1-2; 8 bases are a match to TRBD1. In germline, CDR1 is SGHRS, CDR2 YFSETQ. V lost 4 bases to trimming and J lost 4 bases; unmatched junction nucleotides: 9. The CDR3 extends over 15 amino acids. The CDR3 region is CASSEDRDTPYGYTF. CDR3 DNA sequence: TGCGCCAGCAGCGAGGACAGGGATACTCCCTATGGCTACACCTTC.

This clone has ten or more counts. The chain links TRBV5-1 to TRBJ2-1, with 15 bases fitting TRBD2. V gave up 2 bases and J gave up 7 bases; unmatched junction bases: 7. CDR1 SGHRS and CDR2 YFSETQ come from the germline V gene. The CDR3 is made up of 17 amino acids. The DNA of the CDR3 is TGCGCCAGCAGCTTATGGACTAGCGGGAGGGCCCTTAATGAGCAGTTCTTC. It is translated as CASSLWTSGRALNEQFF.

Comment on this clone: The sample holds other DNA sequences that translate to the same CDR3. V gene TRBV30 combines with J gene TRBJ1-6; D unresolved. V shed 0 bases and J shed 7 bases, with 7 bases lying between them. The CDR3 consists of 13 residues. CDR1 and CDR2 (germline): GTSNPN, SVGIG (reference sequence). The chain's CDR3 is CAWSVRGNSPLHF. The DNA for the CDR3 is TGTGCCTGGAGTGTACGGGGAAATTCACCCCTCCACTTT.